This T cell receptor (beta chain) comes out of a study of Ad26.COV2.S vaccination and SARS-CoV-2 variants. Study-wide results and caveats: Using TCR breadth and depth analyses may have led to underestimated total T cell responses.

About this clone: Its antigen is currently unknown.

Assay: immunoSEQ multiplex PCR; the TCRdb copy retains only in-frame clones and omits some. Of about 350,000 clones listed, roughly 89% are singletons. Treatment described: over 15 received Ad26.COV2.S at low or high dose, single or two shots; several received placebo; per-sample allocation not given. The samples date from day 63 after the first vaccine or placebo injection. V lost 1 base, J lost 3 bases, and 16 bases lay in between. Germline assignment: CDR1 MNHEY and CDR2 SMNVEV (reference sequence). This CDR3 has 17 amino acids. The material was peripheral blood, obtained in a trial of Ad26.COV2.S vaccine versus placebo. This chain uses TRBV27 with TRBJ1-5; D is undetermined. This clonotype originated in a person aged 18-60 years who received the Ad26.COV2.S COVID-19 vaccine or a placebo. In DNA, the CDR3 is TGTGCCAGCAGTTTATGGCGGGGAAGAGATGACAATCAGCCCCAGCATTTT. Translated: CASSLWRGRDDNQPQHF.